One and the same sample provided the 13 T cell receptor beta chains below, sequenced in a study of blood T cell repertoires in COVID-19. Generated by immunoSEQ multiplex PCR, the TCRdb table keeps only in-frame clones and is missing some. Of more than 95,000 clones listed, 65% to 80% are singletons. Sequences were obtained from peripheral blood. The receptors were gathered from a woman in her 70s with acute or convalescent COVID-19.

The J gene is TRBJ2-1, the V gene TRBV4-2, with TRBD2 identical over 9 bases. CDR3 size: 14 residues. The V gene end was trimmed by 6 bases and the J gene end by 7 bases; junction bases not matched to a gene: 7. Germline-derived CDR1 and CDR2 are LGHNA and YNFKEQ. CDR3 coding DNA: TGTGCCAGCAGTCCTAGCGGGGCATGGAATGAGCAGTTCTTC. Its translation: CASSPSGAWNEQFF.

This clone occurred once. This chain uses TRBV30 with TRBJ2-7, with D possibly TRBD1 on 6 matching bases. Trimming took 5 bases from V and 1 from J, leaving 15 bases between them. CDR3 length equals 14 residues. The germline V gene has CDR1 GTSNPN and CDR2 SVGIG (reference sequence). The CDR3: CAWGRTVLSYEQYF. DNA of the CDR3: TGTGCCTGGGGGCGGACAGTCCTTTCCTACGAGCAGTACTTC.

V is TRBV21-1 and J is TRBJ1-5. TRBV21-1 is given as a pseudogene. CDR3 length: 10 amino acids. The CDR3 DNA reads as TGTGCCAGCAGTATACAGCCCCAGCATTTT. Its protein is CASSIQPQHF.

The gene calls are TRBV30 and TRBJ2-1, with 12 nucleotides matching TRBD2. This CDR3 has 15 amino acids. The V and J ends lost 5 bases and 7 bases, in that order; junction bases with no gene match: 9. Germline CDR1 is GTSNPN and CDR2 is SVGIG (reference sequence). This chain's CDR3 is CAWGGLAGRRNEQFF. The CDR3 DNA follows: TGTGCCTGGGGAGGACTAGCGGGACGTCGGAATGAGCAGTTCTTC.

The chain uses TRBV10-3 and TRBJ1-1; D is ambiguous. Trimming took 2 bases from V and 1 from J, leaving 8 bases between them. The CDR3 covers 14 residues. Germline V lookup: CDR1 ENHRY, CDR2 SYGVKD. The CDR3 spells CAISEEHTNTEAFF. CDR3 nucleotides: TGTGCCATCAGTGAGGAACATACGAACACTGAAGCTTTCTTT.

CDR3 nucleotide sequence: TGCGCCAGCAGCCATCCCCGCGGGGGGTACTACGAGCAGTACTTC. This sequence encodes CASSHPRGGYYEQYF. The rearrangement links TRBV4-1 to TRBJ2-7; 8 nucleotides match TRBD2. The CDR3 is 15 amino acids. The junction had 7 bases not matched to a gene; V was cut back by 3 bases and J by 3 bases. Germline loops: CDR1 MGHRA, CDR2 YSYEKL.

The CDR3 sequence is CASSSGDRGHEQYF. For the CDR3, the DNA is TGCGCCAGCAGCTCCGGGGACAGGGGTCACGAGCAGTACTTC. The chain carries TRBV5-1 and TRBJ2-7; 10 bases are shared with TRBD1. The ends lost 3 bases at V and 5 bases at J; junction bases unmatched: 5. The CDR3 consists of 14 residues. Germline assignment: CDR1 SGHRS and CDR2 YFSETQ.

This clone was detected once. The chain recombines TRBV19 with TRBJ2-3, with 11 bases aligning to TRBD1. The germline V gene encodes CDR1 LNHDA and CDR2 SQIVND (reference sequence). This CDR3 is built from 16 residues. The junction had 6 bases not matched to a gene; V was cut back by 1 base and J by 6 bases. DNA for the CDR3: TGTGCCAGTAGTATAGGGACAGGGGGCGCCCGGGATACGCAGTATTTT. Protein sequence: CASSIGTGGARDTQYF.

Ten or more counts support this clone. The chain's CDR3 is CASSLDSFGNTIYF. In nucleotides, the CDR3 is TGCGCCAGCAGCTTGGACAGCTTTGGAAACACCATATATTTT. This chain connects TRBV5-1 to TRBJ1-3; D unresolved. CDR3 size: 14 residues. V gave up 0 bases and J gave up 3 bases, with 7 bases separating them. Germline V gene lookup returns CDR1 SGHRS and CDR2 YFSETQ.

J is TRBJ2-7 and V is TRBV12-3 or TRBV12-4; possibly TRBD1 for D (5 bases). With 6 bases removed from V and 1 base from J, the gap between germline ends came to 10 bases. The CDR3 spans 13 residues. The CDR3 nucleotides are TGTGCCAGCAGATCGCAGGGATCCTACGAGCAGTACTTC. Protein product: CASRSQGSYEQYF.

The chain joins TRBV5-5 to TRBJ1-2; 9 bases align to TRBD1. V trimming: 1 base; J trimming: 6 bases; junction bases outside the gene matches: 4. Germline V gene sequence: CDR1 SGHKS, CDR2 YYEKEE (reference sequence). The CDR3 extends over 14 amino acids. The CDR3 is CASSLNRGLDGYTF. The CDR3 DNA is TGTGCCAGCAGCTTGAACAGGGGGCTTGATGGCTACACCTTC.

CDR3 sequence: CASSETSGLREQYF. The CDR3 DNA sequence: TGTGCCAGCAGCGAGACTAGCGGTTTAAGGGAGCAGTACTTC. The gene calls are TRBV2 and TRBJ2-7, with 9 positions matching TRBD2. Unmatched junction bases numbered 10, after V lost 6 bases and J lost 7 bases. Germline values: CDR1 SNHLY, CDR2 FYNNEI. The CDR3 has 14 residues.

CDR3 in DNA: TGTGCCAGCAGTGTATACAGGGGGGACAGCACAGATACGCAGTATTTT. Amino acid sequence: CASSVYRGDSTDTQYF. This chain uses TRBV6-1 with TRBJ2-3; 8 nucleotides align to TRBD1. Trimming cost V 4 bases and J 0 bases; bases outside gene matches: 6. Germline V gene lookup returns CDR1 MNHNS and CDR2 SASEGT. The CDR3 has 16 amino acids.